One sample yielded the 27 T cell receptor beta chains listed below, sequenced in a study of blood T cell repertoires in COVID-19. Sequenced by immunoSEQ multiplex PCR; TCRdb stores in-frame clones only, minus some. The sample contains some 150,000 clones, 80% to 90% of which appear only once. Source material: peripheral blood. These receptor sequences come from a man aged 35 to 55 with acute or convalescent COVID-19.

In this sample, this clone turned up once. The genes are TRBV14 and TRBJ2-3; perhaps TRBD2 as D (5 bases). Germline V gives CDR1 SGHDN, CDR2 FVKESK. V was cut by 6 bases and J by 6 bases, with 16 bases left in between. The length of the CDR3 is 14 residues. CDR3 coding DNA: TGTGCCAGCAGTCCAACTCGGACGGGGGATACGCAGTATTTT. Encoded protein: CASSPTRTGDTQYF.

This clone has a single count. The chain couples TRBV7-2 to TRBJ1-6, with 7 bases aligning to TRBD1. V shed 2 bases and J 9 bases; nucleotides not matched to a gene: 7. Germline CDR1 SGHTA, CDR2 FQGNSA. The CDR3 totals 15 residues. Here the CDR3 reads CASSLSRDRASPLHF. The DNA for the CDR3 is TGTGCCAGCAGCTTAAGTAGAGACAGGGCTTCACCCCTCCACTTT.

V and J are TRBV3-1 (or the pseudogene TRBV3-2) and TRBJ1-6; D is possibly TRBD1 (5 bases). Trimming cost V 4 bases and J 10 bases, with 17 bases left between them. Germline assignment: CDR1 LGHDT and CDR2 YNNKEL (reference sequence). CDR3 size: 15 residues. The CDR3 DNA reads TGTGCCAGCAGCCCCCCGGGCAGGGATAGCTCACCCCTCCACTTT. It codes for CASSPPGRDSSPLHF.

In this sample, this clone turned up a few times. CDR3 sequence reads: CASSVGWSRTDTQYF. CDR3 coding DNA: TGTGCCAGCAGCGTAGGATGGAGCCGCACAGATACGCAGTATTTT. This chain joins TRBV9 and TRBJ2-3; D is uncertain. V shed 0 bases and J shed 1 base, with 9 bases lying between them. Looked up from germline, CDR1 is SGDLS and CDR2 is YYNGEE. The CDR3 covers 15 residues.

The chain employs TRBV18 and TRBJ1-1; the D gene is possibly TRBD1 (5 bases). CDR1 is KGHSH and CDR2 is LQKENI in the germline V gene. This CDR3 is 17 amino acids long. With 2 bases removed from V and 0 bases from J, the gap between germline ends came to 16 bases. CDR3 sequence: CASSPNGGSFMNTEAFF. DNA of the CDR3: TGTGCCAGCTCACCAAATGGGGGGTCCTTCATGAACACTGAAGCTTTCTTT.

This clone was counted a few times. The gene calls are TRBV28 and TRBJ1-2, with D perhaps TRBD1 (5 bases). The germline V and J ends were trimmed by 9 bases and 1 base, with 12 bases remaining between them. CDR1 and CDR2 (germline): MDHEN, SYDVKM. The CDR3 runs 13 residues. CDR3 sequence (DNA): TGTGCCAGTGAAACAGGCTTTAACTATGGCTACACCTTC. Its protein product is CASETGFNYGYTF.

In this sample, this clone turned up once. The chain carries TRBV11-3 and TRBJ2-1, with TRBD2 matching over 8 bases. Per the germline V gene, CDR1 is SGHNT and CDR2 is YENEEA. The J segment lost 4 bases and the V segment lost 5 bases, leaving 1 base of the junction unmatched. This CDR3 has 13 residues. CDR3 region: CASSRGGYNEQFF. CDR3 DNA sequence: TGTGCCAGCAGCCGGGGGGGATACAATGAGCAGTTCTTC.

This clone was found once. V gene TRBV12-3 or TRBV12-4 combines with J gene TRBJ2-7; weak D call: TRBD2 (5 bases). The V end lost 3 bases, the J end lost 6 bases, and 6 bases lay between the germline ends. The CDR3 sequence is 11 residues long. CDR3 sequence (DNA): TGTGCCAGCAGTTTGGCGGGCGAGCAGTACTTC. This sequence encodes CASSLAGEQYF.

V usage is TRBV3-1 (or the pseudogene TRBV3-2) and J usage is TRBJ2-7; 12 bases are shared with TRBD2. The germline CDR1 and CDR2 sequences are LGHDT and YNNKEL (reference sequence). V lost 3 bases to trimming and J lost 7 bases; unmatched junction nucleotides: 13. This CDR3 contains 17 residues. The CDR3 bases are TGTGCCAGCAGCCACAGTTCCCTAGCGGGGGGGCAGGGTGAGCAGTACTTC. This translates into CASSHSSLAGGQGEQYF.

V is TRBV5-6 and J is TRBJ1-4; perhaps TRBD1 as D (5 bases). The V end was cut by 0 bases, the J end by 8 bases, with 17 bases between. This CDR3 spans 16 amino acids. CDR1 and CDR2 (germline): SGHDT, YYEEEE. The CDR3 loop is CASSLGRSRVEEKLFF. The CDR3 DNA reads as TGTGCCAGCAGCTTGGGTCGTAGCAGGGTTGAGGAAAAACTGTTTTTT. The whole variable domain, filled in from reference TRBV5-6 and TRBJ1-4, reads DAGVTQSPTHLIKTRGQQVTLRCSPKSGHDTVSWYQQALGQGPQFIFQYYEEEERQRGNFPDRFSGHQFPNYSSELNVNALLLGDSALYLCASSLGRSRVEEKLFFGSGTQLSVL.

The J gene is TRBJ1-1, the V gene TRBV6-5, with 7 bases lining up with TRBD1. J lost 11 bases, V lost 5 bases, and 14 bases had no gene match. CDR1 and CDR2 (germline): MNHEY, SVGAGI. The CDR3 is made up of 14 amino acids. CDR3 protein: CASSRTGTNTGAFF. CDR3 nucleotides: TGTGCCAGCAGTCGGACAGGCACTAACACGGGGGCTTTCTTT.

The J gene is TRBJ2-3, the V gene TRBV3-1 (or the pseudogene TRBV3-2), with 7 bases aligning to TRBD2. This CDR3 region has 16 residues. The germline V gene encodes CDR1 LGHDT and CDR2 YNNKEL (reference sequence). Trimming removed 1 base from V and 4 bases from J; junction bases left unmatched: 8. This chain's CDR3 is CASSQGATSSPDTQYF. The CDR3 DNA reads TGTGCCAGCAGCCAAGGGGCGACTAGCTCTCCAGATACGCAGTATTTT.

CDR3 sequence: CASRSDSRSYNEQFF. The CDR3 region has the DNA TGCGCCAGCCGCTCGGACAGCCGCTCCTACAATGAGCAGTTCTTC. This chain connects TRBV5-1 to TRBJ2-1; TRBD1 is a possible D gene (6 bases). This CDR3 has 15 residues. V lost 7 bases and J 0 bases, leaving 14 bases between the germline ends. Germline lookup yields CDR1 SGHRS and CDR2 YFSETQ.

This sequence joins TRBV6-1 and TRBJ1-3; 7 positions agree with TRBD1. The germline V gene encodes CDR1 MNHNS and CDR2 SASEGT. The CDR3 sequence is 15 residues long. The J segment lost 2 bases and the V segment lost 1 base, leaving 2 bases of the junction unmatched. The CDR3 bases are TGTGCCAGCAGTGAAGGTGGGACAGCTGGAAACACCATATATTTT. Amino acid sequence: CASSEGGTAGNTIYF.

The CDR3 DNA follows: TGTGCCAGCACCCAGCAGGGGCCCCACTATGGCTACACCTTC. This codes for CASTQQGPHYGYTF. The chain joins TRBV6-5 to TRBJ1-2; D is perhaps TRBD1 (6 bases). The CDR3 covers 14 residues. Germline CDR1 and CDR2: MNHEY and SVGAGI. V shed 7 bases and J shed 3 bases, with 15 bases lying between them.

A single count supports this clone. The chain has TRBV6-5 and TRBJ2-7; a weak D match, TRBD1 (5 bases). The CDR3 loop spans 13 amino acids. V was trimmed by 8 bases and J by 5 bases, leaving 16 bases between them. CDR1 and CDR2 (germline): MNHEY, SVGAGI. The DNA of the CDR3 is TGTGCCAGCCTTTCACCAGGGTCCCACGAGCAGTACTTC. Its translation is CASLSPGSHEQYF.

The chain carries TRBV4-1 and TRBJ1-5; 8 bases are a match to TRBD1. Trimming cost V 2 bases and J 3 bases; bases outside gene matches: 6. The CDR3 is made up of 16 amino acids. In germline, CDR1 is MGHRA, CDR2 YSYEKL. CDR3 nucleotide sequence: TGCGCCAGCAGCCAAACCGGGACAGGCTACAATCAGCCCCAGCATTTT. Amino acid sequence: CASSQTGTGYNQPQHF.

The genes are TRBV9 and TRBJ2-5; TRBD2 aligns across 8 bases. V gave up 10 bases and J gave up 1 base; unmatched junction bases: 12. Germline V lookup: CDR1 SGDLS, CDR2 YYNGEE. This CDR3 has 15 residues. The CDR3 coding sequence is TGTGCCTCCTCGAGGAGAGCGGGGGCCCAAGAGACCCAGTACTTC. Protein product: CASSRRAGAQETQYF.

The CDR3 bases are TGTGCCAGCTCACCCCAAGTCACCCGCGCGAACACCGGGGAGCTGTTTTTT. It encodes CASSPQVTRANTGELFF. V and J are TRBV18 and TRBJ2-2; D gene ambiguous. The V and J ends lost 3 bases and 0 bases respectively, with 14 bases between them. CDR3 length equals 17 residues. Germline-derived CDR1 and CDR2 are KGHSH and LQKENI.

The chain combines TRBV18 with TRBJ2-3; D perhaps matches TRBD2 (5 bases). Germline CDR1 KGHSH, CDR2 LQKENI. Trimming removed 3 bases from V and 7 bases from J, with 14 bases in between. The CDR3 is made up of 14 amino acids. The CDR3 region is CASSPDREQNTQYF. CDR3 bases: TGTGCCAGCTCACCCGACCGGGAACAAAATACGCAGTATTTT. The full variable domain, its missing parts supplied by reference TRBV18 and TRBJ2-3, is NAGVMQNPRHLVRRRGQEARLRCSPMKGHSHVYWYRQLPEEGLKFMVYLQKENIIDESGMPKERFSAEFPKEGPSILRIQQVVRGDSAAYFCASSPDREQNTQYFGPGTRLTVL.

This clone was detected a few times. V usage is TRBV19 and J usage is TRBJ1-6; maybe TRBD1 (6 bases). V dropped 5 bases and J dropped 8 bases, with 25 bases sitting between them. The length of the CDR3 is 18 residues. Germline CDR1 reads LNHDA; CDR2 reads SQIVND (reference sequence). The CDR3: CASSPSSIRSGEDSPLHF. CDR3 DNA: TGTGCCAGTAGTCCATCCTCGATCCGCTCAGGGGAAGATTCACCCCTCCACTTT.

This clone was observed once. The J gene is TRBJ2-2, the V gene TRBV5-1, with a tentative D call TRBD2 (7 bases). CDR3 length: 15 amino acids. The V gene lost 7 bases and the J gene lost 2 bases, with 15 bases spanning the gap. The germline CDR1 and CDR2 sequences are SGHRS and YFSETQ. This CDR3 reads CASGGGYVNTGELFF. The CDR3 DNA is TGCGCCAGCGGCGGGGGCTACGTTAACACCGGGGAGCTGTTTTTT. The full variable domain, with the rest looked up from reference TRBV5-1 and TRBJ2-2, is KAGVTQTPRYLIKTRGQQVTLSCSPISGHRSVSWYQQTPGQGLQFLFEYFSETQRNKGNFPGRFSGRQFSNSRSEMNVSTLELGDSALYLCASGGGYVNTGELFFGEGSRLTVL.

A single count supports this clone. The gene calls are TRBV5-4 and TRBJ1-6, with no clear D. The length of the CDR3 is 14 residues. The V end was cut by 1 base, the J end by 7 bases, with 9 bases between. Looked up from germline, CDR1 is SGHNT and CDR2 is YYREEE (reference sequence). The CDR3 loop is CASSLMDLNSPLHF. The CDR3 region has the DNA TGTGCCAGCAGCTTGATGGACTTAAATTCACCCCTCCACTTT.

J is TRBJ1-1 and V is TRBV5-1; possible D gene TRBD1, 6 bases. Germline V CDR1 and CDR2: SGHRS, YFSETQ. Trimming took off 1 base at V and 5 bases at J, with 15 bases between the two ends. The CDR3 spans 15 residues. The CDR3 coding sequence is TGCGCCAGCAGCTTGTACGCCAGGGGAGGGACTGAAGCTTTCTTT. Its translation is CASSLYARGGTEAFF.

The CDR3 DNA follows: TGTGCCAGCAGTGAAAAACAGGGAGTGTACAATCAGCCCCAGCATTTT. Amino acids: CASSEKQGVYNQPQHF. The rearrangement links TRBV2 to TRBJ1-5; tentatively, D is TRBD1 (6 bases). Germline CDR1 and CDR2: SNHLY and FYNNEI. This CDR3 spans 16 amino acids. V lost 2 bases, J lost 3 bases, and 14 bases lay in between.

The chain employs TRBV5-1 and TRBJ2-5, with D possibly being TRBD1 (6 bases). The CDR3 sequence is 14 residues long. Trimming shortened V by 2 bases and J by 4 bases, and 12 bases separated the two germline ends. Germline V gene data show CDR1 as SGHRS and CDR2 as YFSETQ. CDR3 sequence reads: CASSLTGRGETQYF. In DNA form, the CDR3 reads TGCGCCAGCAGCTTAACAGGGCGAGGAGAGACCCAGTACTTC.

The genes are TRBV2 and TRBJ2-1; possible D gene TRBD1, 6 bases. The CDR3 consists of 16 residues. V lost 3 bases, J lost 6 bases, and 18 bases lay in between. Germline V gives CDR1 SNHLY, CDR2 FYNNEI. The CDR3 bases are TGTGCCAGCAGTGAGAGGGGGTCTCTTCTTGCCAATGAGCAGTTCTTC. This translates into CASSERGSLLANEQFF. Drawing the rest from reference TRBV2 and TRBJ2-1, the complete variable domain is EPEVTQTPSHQVTQMGQEVILRCVPISNHLYFYWYRQILGQKVEFLVSFYNNEISEKSEIFDDQFSVERPDGSNFTLKIRSTKLEDSAMYFCASSERGSLLANEQFFGPGTRLTVL.